This record looks at one T cell receptor beta chain sequence and its context. The data were obtained in a study of blood T cell repertoires in COVID-19. Study details: Sources were T cells, B-cell-depleted T cells, or PBMCs; the material itself was cDNA or gDNA.

Profiling relied on immunoSEQ multiplex PCR, and the TCRdb table lists in-frame clones only, not all of them. The top ten hold less than 8% of the sample, which has 50,000 or so clones, roughly four fifths seen once. CDR1 and CDR2 from the germline V gene are SGHKS and YYEKEE (reference sequence). With 6 bases clipped from V and 5 bases from J, the junction kept 11 bases outside the gene matches. The CDR3 sequence is 15 residues long. The receptor was derived from a man in his sixties with active COVID-19. This chain joins TRBV5-5 and TRBJ2-1; 7 nucleotides align to TRBD1. Material: peripheral blood. The CDR3 DNA reads as TGTGCCAGCAACCCCCCGGGACAGAGAGACAATGAGCAGTTCTTC. Its translation is CASNPPGQRDNEQFF.